This T cell receptor (beta chain) was sequenced in a study of blood T cell repertoires in COVID-19. The overall study: PBMCs, B-cell-depleted T cells, or T cells were the source of the cDNA or gDNA that made up the material.

Trimming shortened V by 6 bases and J by 7 bases, and 18 bases separated the two germline ends. Germline CDR1 SNHLY, CDR2 FYNNEI. The CDR3 extends over 14 amino acids. Authors' analysis steps: Scientists estimated how many nucleated cells there were by amplifying reference gene primers. Clones were sequenced by immunoSEQ multiplex PCR, and TCRdb holds only the in-frame ones, with some missing. From that table come the V and J calls and clone size; the DNA was used to work out D and trimming. The sample carries about 170,000 clones, over 70% recorded once. The V and J genes are TRBV2 and TRBJ1-2, with D possibly being TRBD1 (5 bases). Specimen: peripheral blood. This clonotype was sampled from a woman aged 70-85 years who had recovered from COVID-19. CDR3: CASSPPGLRGGYTF. CDR3 sequence (DNA): TGTGCCAGCAGCCCCCCGGGACTACGGGGTGGCTACACCTTC.